The clone carrying this T cell receptor (beta chain) was counted only a few times. The antigen remains unidentified. Unique molecular identifiers tagged the TCR beta cDNA libraries. TCRdb reprocessed the PCR reads with MiXCR, giving one entry per CDR3 protein. Altogether 550,000 to 700,000 distinct CDR3 sequences are present, about 44% being singletons, with the ten largest covering 1.7%. These data belong to a study of post-analysis software for immune sequencing data. Regarding the study as a whole: Included in a set of about 5 TRBV segments more frequent in patients than controls were TRBV5-6, TRBV5-1 and TRBV20-1.

The CDR3 has 12 amino acids. Looked up from germline, CDR1 is SQVTM and CDR2 is ANQGSEA. V lost 5 bases to trimming and J lost 4 bases; unmatched junction nucleotides: 1. This chain connects TRBV29-1 to TRBJ2-3; 9 bases agree with TRBD2. This clonotype was obtained from a girl aged 10-17 years with multiple sclerosis. Source material: blood. The CDR3, as DNA: TGCAGCGTTCGACTAGCGGCAGATACGCAGTATTTT. The encoded protein is CSVRLAADTQYF.